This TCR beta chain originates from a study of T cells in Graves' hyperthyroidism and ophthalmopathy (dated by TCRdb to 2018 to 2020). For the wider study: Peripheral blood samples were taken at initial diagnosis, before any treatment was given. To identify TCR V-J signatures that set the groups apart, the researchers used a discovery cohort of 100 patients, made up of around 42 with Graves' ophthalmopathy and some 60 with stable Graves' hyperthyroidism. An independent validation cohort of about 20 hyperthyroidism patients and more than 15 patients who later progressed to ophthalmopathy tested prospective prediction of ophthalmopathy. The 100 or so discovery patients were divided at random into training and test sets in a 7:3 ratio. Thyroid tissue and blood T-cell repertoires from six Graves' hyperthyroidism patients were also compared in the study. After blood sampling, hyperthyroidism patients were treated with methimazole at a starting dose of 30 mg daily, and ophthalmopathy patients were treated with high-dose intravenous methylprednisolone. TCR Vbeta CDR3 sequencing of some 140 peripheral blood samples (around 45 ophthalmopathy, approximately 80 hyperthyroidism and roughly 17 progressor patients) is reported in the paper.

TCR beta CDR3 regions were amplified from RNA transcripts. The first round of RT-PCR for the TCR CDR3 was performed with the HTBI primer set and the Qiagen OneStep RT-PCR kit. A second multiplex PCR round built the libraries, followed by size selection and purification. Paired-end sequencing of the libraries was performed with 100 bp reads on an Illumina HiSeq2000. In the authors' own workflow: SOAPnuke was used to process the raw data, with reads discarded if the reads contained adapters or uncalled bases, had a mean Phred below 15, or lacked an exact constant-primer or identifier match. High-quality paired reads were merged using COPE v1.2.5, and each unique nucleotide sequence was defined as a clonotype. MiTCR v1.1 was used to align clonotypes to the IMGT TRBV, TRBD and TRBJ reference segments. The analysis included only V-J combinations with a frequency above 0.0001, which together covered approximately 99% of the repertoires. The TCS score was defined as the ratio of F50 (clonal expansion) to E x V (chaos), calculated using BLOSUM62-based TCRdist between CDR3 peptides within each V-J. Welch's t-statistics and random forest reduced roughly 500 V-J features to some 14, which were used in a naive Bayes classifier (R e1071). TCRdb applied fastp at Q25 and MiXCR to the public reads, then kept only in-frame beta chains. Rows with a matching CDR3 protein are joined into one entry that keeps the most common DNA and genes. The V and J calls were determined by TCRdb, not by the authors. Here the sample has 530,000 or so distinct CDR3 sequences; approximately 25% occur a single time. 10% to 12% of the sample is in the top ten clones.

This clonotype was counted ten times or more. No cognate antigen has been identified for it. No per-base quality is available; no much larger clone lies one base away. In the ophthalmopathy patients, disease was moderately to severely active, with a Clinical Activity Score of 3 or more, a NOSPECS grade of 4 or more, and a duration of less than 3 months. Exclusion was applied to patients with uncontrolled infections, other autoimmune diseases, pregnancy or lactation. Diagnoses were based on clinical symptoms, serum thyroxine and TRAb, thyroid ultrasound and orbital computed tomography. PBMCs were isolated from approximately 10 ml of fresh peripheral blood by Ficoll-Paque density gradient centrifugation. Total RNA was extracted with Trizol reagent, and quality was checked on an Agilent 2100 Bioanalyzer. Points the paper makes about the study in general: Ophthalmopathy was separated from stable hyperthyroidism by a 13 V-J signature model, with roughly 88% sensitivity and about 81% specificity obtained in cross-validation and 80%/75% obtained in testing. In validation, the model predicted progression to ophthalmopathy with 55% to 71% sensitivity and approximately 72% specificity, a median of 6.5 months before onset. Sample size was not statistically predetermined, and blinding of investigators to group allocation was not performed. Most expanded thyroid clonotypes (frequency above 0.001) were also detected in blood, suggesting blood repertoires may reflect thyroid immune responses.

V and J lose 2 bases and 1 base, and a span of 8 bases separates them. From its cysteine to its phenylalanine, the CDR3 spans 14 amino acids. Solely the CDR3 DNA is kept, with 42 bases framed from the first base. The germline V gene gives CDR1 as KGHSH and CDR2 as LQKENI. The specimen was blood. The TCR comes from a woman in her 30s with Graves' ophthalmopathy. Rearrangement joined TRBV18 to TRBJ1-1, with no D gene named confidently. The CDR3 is CASSPTVQNTEAFF. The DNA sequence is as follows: TGTGCCAGCTCACCAACGGTCCAGAACACTGAAGCTTTCTTT.